This T cell receptor (beta chain) was sequenced for a study of blood T cell repertoires in COVID-19 (dated by TCRdb to the early 2020s). The study in broad terms: Samples covering the acute and convalescent phases of COVID-19 were provided by collaborators in the United States, Italy and Spain. Where HLA class I and class II types were available, the types were taken from metadata supplied by the sample provider, not from assay-based typing. Nearly every sample came with metadata listing a de-identified subject ID, COVID-19 status, age in years and sex. The prospective study material was composed of cDNA or gDNA derived from T cells, B-cell-depleted T cells, or PBMCs. The repertoires were released in a freely available public database meant as a resource for research on the immune response to SARS-CoV-2. Subjects who had been exposed to COVID-19, were actively infected with it, or had recovered from it provided the deeply sampled blood TCRbeta repertoires that made up the dataset. Samples were obtained from the ongoing ImmuneRACE study (first 160 participants) and from some 1,200 subjects provided by 6 global collaborators. Study-level results and caveats: The quantity of clinical and demographic metadata differed by source and by participant and was supplied without curation.

The CDR3 holds 15 amino acids from the cysteine to the phenylalanine. Just the 45-base CDR3 DNA is kept, in frame starting at base 1. V ends up 6 bases short and J 5 bases short, with an unmatched junction base count of 10. Reading the germline V gene (reference sequence) gives CDR1 SEHNR and CDR2 FQNEAQ. TCRbeta CDR3 regions were amplified from genomic DNA by means of the immunoSEQ Assay, a bias-controlled multiplex PCR. As for how the authors treated the data: Within the assay, amplification of reference gene primers was used to estimate how many nucleated cells each sample contained. To quantify the absolute abundance of each unique TCRbeta CDR3 rearrangement, sequence reads were collapsed and filtered. For each sample, productive Simpson clonality was calculated as the square root of Simpson's diversity index over productive rearrangements. This immuneACCESS table, as held by TCRdb, lists in-frame sequences with V and J called but not all clones. Of the missing ones, under half trace to an unresolved V gene in checked studies; the others have no known cause. V and J calls plus clone size are reproduced from that table; the DNA served to infer D and trimming. This sample gives a few hundred thousand clones in total; about 90% of them show up just once. More than 1% of the sample is in the top ten clones.

A remark on this clone: Its antigen is currently not known. Base qualities are not recorded, but no much larger clone differs from it by a single base.

In the prospective study, participants were roughly 18 to 100 years old, resided in about two dozen geographic areas of the United States, and were enrolled through a virtual design. In the prospective study, cohorts were assigned on the basis of participant-reported clinical history obtained from a screening survey and a study questionnaire. ImmuneRACE Cohort 3 recovered participants were defined by two consecutive negative NP/OP PCR tests, healthcare professional clearance, or symptom resolution. In the prospective study, whole blood, serum and a nasopharyngeal or oropharyngeal swab were collected from each participant by mobile phlebotomists. Prospective study participants could optionally give additional blood draws and questionnaires over an approximately two-month period. Before DNA extraction, blood samples from the prospective study were shipped at room temperature or frozen.

Sequencing was carried out using PBMCs or T cells enriched from blood (not recorded which). This clonotype was obtained from a young woman who had recovered from COVID-19. The rearranged chain carries TRBV7-9 and TRBJ2-7; a stretch of 10 junction bases matches TRBD1. Here the CDR3 is given as CASRSGDRGLHEQYF. Here is the DNA: TGTGCCAGCAGGTCGGGGGACAGGGGATTGCACGAGCAGTACTTC.